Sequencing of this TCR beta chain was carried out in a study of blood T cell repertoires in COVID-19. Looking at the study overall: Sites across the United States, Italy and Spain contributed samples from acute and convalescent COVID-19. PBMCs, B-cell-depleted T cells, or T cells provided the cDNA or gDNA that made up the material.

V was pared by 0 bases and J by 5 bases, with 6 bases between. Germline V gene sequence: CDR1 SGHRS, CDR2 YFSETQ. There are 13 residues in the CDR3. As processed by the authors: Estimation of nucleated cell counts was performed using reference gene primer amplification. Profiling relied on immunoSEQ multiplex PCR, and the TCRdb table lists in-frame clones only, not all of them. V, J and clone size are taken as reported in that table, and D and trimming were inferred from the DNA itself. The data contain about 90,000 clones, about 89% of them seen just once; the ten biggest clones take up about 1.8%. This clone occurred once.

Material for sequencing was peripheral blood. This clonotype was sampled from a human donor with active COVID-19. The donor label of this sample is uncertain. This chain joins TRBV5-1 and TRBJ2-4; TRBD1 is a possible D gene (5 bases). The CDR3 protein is CASSLEGENIQYF. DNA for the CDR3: TGCGCCAGCAGCTTGGAAGGGGAAAACATTCAGTACTTC.